These 18 T cell receptor beta chains share one sample of origin, sequenced in a study of cytomegalovirus exposure and HLA in healthy donors. PCR used 60 Vbeta primers and 13 Jbeta primers. This table comes from immunoSEQ multiplex PCR, and its TCRdb copy is limited to in-frame clones, with some not included. Here the sample spans about 94,000 clones, more than 75% being singletons. Material: PBMCs. Every receptor here comes from a woman in her sixties or seventies in good health and CMV-seronegative.

This clone turned up a few times. This chain connects TRBV6-4 to TRBJ2-6, with D perhaps matching TRBD2 (7 bases). Trimming left V 2 bases short and J 0 bases short, with 14 bases between. The germline gives CDR1 MRHNA, CDR2 SNTAGT. There are 18 residues in the CDR3. The CDR3 sequence: CASSDLPRGGSGANVLTF. CDR3 sequence (DNA): TGTGCCAGCAGTGACCTACCAAGGGGGGGCTCTGGGGCCAACGTCCTGACTTTC.

This clone showed up just a few times. The chain carries TRBV4-3 and TRBJ2-7, with D tentatively TRBD1 (6 bases). The germline V gene has CDR1 LGHNA and CDR2 YSLEER. V was cut by 0 bases and J by 3 bases, with 12 bases left in between. The length of the CDR3 is 15 residues. CDR3 in amino acids: CASSQDLRGIYEQYF. The CDR3 DNA follows: TGCGCCAGCAGCCAAGATCTCAGGGGTATCTACGAGCAGTACTTC.

The chain carries TRBV27 and TRBJ2-4; D not resolved. Germline V gene lookup returns CDR1 MNHEY and CDR2 SMNVEV (reference sequence). There are 14 residues in the CDR3. Trimming left V 0 bases short and J 0 bases short, with 3 bases between. Here the CDR3 reads CASSLSLAKNIQYF. The CDR3 DNA follows: TGTGCCAGCAGTTTATCTCTAGCCAAAAACATTCAGTACTTC.

The chain is built from TRBV7-9 and TRBJ1-2; 8 bases line up with TRBD1. CDR1 and CDR2 from the germline V gene are SEHNR and FQNEAQ (reference sequence). V gave up 2 bases and J gave up 4 bases; unmatched junction bases: 9. This CDR3 has 16 amino acids. The CDR3 bases are TGTGCCAGCAGCTTACCCCTCGGACAGGGAAGCTATGGCTACACCTTC. Translated, it gives CASSLPLGQGSYGYTF.

The V and J genes are TRBV9 and TRBJ2-5; TRBD2 matches 15 bases. Trimming cost V 3 bases and J 5 bases; bases outside gene matches: 2. The CDR3 contains 15 residues. Germline-derived CDR1 and CDR2 are SGDLS and YYNGEE. This chain's CDR3 is CASSGGTSGGETQYF. The DNA of the CDR3 is TGTGCCAGCAGCGGAGGGACTAGCGGGGGGGAGACCCAGTACTTC.

J is TRBJ2-5 and V is TRBV28, with 7 bases aligning to TRBD1. Per the germline V gene, CDR1 is MDHEN and CDR2 is SYDVKM. This CDR3 spans 16 amino acids. The ends lost 5 bases at V and 2 bases at J; junction bases unmatched: 11. The CDR3 loop is CASSPFPGTVQETQYF. The CDR3 DNA sequence: TGTGCCAGCAGTCCCTTCCCTGGGACAGTTCAAGAGACCCAGTACTTC.

The J gene is TRBJ2-2, the V gene TRBV7-9, with 11 bases identical to TRBD2. The CDR3 is 18 amino acids. J was trimmed by 4 bases and V by 2 bases; bases with no gene match: 9. CDR1 and CDR2 (germline): SEHNR, FQNEAQ (reference sequence). CDR3 sequence reads: CASSLHASGGSSTGELFF. The CDR3 DNA reads as TGTGCCAGCAGCTTACACGCTAGCGGGGGGTCCTCCACCGGGGAGCTGTTTTTT. Based on the CDR3 plus reference TRBV7-9 and TRBJ2-2, the full variable domain is DTGVSQNPRHKITKRGQNVTFRCDPISEHNRLYWYRQTLGQGPEFLTYFQNEAQLEKSRLLSDRFSAERPKGSFSTLEIQRTEQGDSAMYLCASSLHASGGSSTGELFFGEGSRLTVL.

In nucleotides, the CDR3 is TGTGCCAGCAGTGAATTTGGCGGCTATGGCTACACCTTC. It is translated as CASSEFGGYGYTF. The V call is TRBV25-1, the J call TRBJ1-2; D is uncertain. The CDR3 has 13 residues. Germline V gives CDR1 MGHDK, CDR2 SYGVNS. Trimming pared 1 base from V and 4 bases from J, leaving 7 bases between.

The rearrangement links TRBV10-1 to TRBJ2-1; 9 bases agree with TRBD2. Germline CDR1 reads WNHNN; CDR2 reads SYGVQD (reference sequence). This CDR3 has 16 residues. J lost 6 bases, V lost 2 bases, and 8 bases had no gene match. The CDR3: CASSENRGTSRNEQFF. CDR3 DNA sequence: TGCGCCAGCAGTGAGAATCGGGGGACTAGCCGCAATGAGCAGTTCTTC.

The V gene is TRBV6-1, the J gene TRBJ2-7; D not resolved. CDR1 is MNHNS, CDR2 SASEGT, per germline. The V and J ends lost 4 bases and 4 bases respectively, with 8 bases between them. The CDR3 totals 12 residues. The CDR3: CASSALRYEQYF. CDR3 nucleotide sequence: TGTGCCAGCAGTGCCCTGAGGTACGAGCAGTACTTC.

CDR3 sequence reads: CSVEARTYPKVYNEQFF. The CDR3 nucleotides read TGCAGCGTTGAAGCGAGGACATATCCGAAGGTCTACAATGAGCAGTTCTTC. This chain connects TRBV29-1 to TRBJ2-1, with D possibly being TRBD1 (5 bases). Germline CDR1 SQVTM, CDR2 ANQGSEA. This CDR3 spans 17 amino acids. V was pared by 1 base and J by 3 bases, with 19 bases between.

This clone was seen a single time. This rearrangement joins TRBV7-9 to TRBJ1-1; D not certain. V was clipped by 1 base and J by 0 bases, with 6 bases between them. CDR3 length equals 14 residues. CDR1 and CDR2 (germline): SEHNR, FQNEAQ (reference sequence). The CDR3 nucleotides read TGTGCCAGCAGCTTAGAAGAGATGAACACTGAAGCTTTCTTT. It is translated as CASSLEEMNTEAFF. Full variable domain (outside the CDR3, taken from reference TRBV7-9 and TRBJ1-1): DTGVSQNPRHKITKRGQNVTFRCDPISEHNRLYWYRQTLGQGPEFLTYFQNEAQLEKSRLLSDRFSAERPKGSFSTLEIQRTEQGDSAMYLCASSLEEMNTEAFFGQGTRLTVV.

V and J are TRBV7-9 and TRBJ2-5; D unresolved. The CDR3 runs to 14 residues. Trimming stripped 2 bases from V and 5 bases from J, with 12 bases between. Per the germline V gene, CDR1 is SEHNR and CDR2 is FQNEAQ (reference sequence). The CDR3 sequence: CASSLTRGSETQYF. CDR3 nucleotides: TGTGCCAGCAGCTTAACACGCGGATCCGAGACCCAGTACTTC.

The table lists this clone with a few counts. The chain is built from TRBV7-2 and TRBJ1-2; 11 bases map to TRBD1. CDR1 and CDR2 from the germline V gene are SGHTA and FQGNSA. Trimming at V came to 5 bases and at J to 4 bases, leaving 3 bases not matched to a gene. The CDR3 runs to 14 residues. The CDR3 here is CASSPGQGAYGYTF. The CDR3 nucleotides read TGTGCCAGCAGCCCTGGACAGGGGGCCTATGGCTACACCTTC. Supplemented by reference TRBV7-2 and TRBJ1-2, the full variable domain reads GAGVSQSPSNKVTEKGKDVELRCDPISGHTALYWYRQSLGQGLEFLIYFQGNSAPDKSGLPSDRFSAERTGGSVSTLTIQRTQQEDSAVYLCASSPGQGAYGYTFGSGTRLTVV.

The genes are TRBV7-8 and TRBJ2-5; D gene unclear. This CDR3 spans 12 amino acids. CDR1 and CDR2 (germline): SGHVS, FQNEAQ. V lost 5 bases, J lost 9 bases, and 13 bases lay in between. The CDR3: CASSPPRSAQYF. CDR3 DNA sequence: TGTGCCAGCAGCCCCCCCAGGTCGGCCCAGTACTTC.

The chain carries TRBV29-1 and TRBJ2-7; maybe TRBD2 (6 bases). CDR3 size: 14 residues. Trimming took 6 bases from V and 5 from J, leaving 20 bases between them. The germline CDR1 and CDR2 sequences are SQVTM and ANQGSEA. The CDR3 region is CSVRDSITFDEQYF. CDR3 in DNA: TGCAGCGTCCGGGACTCCATAACTTTTGACGAGCAGTACTTC.

The V and J genes are TRBV9 and TRBJ1-1; 9 bases match TRBD1. The J segment lost 3 bases and the V segment lost 4 bases, leaving 7 bases of the junction unmatched. The germline V gene encodes CDR1 SGDLS and CDR2 YYNGEE. The CDR3 is 15 residues long. The CDR3 DNA follows: TGTGCCAGCAGCCTCCGGACAGGGGAAGACACTGAAGCTTTCTTT. Translated, it gives CASSLRTGEDTEAFF.

The gene calls are TRBV7-6 and TRBJ2-1; a possible D gene is TRBD2 (5 bases). The CDR3 covers 15 residues. V lost 3 bases and J 2 bases, leaving 11 bases between the germline ends. Germline CDR1 reads SGHVS; CDR2 reads FNYEAQ. CDR3 sequence reads: CASSLEDQTYNEQFF. CDR3 sequence (DNA): TGTGCCAGCAGCTTGGAGGACCAGACCTACAATGAGCAGTTCTTC.